The 5 T cell receptor beta chains in this list originate from one sample, sequenced in a study of blood T cell repertoires in COVID-19. Produced via immunoSEQ multiplex PCR; TCRdb's table is partial and in-frame only. The sample yields about 190,000 clones, 84% seen once. The specimen sequenced was PBMCs or T cells enriched from blood (not recorded which). The receptor source for this set is a woman aged 25-40 years who had been exposed to COVID-19.

The chain has TRBV29-1 and TRBJ2-2; the match to TRBD2 covers 13 bases. Germline values: CDR1 SQVTM, CDR2 ANQGSEA. J gave up 4 bases and V 4 bases, and 6 bases lay outside the gene matches. The CDR3 length is 16 residues. The CDR3 bases are TGCAGCGTTGTCTGGGGACTAGCGGGGATCACCGGGGAGCTGTTTTTT. It translates to CSVVWGLAGITGELFF.

The J gene is TRBJ1-1, the V gene TRBV7-2; TRBD1 is a possible D gene (5 bases). From germline, CDR1 is SGHTA and CDR2 FQGNSA. There are 12 residues in the CDR3. V shed 4 bases and J shed 4 bases, with 7 bases lying between them. In DNA form, the CDR3 reads TGTGCCAGCAGCTCCCAGGGCACTGAAGCTTTCTTT. This gives the protein CASSSQGTEAFF.

The rearrangement uses TRBV9 and TRBJ1-1; the match to TRBD1 covers 8 bases. The V gene end was trimmed by 4 bases and the J gene end by 4 bases; junction bases not matched to a gene: 6. This CDR3 spans 14 amino acids. Germline lookup yields CDR1 SGDLS and CDR2 YYNGEE. CDR3 coding DNA: TGTGCCAGCAGCCCTACCACAGGGGGCACTGAAGCTTTCTTT. Translated, it gives CASSPTTGGTEAFF.

This clone is a singleton in its sample. The chain is built from TRBV14 and TRBJ1-2; 8 nucleotides line up with TRBD1. With 4 bases clipped from V and 4 bases from J, the junction kept 5 bases outside the gene matches. The germline V gene has CDR1 SGHDN and CDR2 FVKESK. The CDR3 totals 14 residues. CDR3 region: CASSRTGSVYGYTF. The CDR3 coding sequence is TGTGCCAGCAGCCGGACAGGGAGCGTCTATGGCTACACCTTC.

The CDR3 region has the DNA TGTGCCAGCAGTGAGGGGTTAGCGGCTGTGACCGGGGAGCTGTTTTTT. It specifies CASSEGLAAVTGELFF. The V gene is TRBV2, the J gene TRBJ2-2, with D possibly matching TRBD2 (6 bases). CDR1 and CDR2 from the germline V gene are SNHLY and FYNNEI. CDR3 length: 16 amino acids. Trimming took 3 bases from V and 5 from J, leaving 16 bases between them.